This is a list of T cell receptor beta chains from one sample in a study of cytomegalovirus exposure and HLA in healthy donors. The data were produced by immunoSEQ multiplex PCR, yet TCRdb's version contains in-frame clones alone and is incomplete. The sample shows around 130,000 clones, around 78% of them seen only once. What was sequenced was PBMCs. The source is a woman aged 45-65 years in good health and CMV-seronegative. Each CDR3 is given with its conserved first and last residue. The D gene is left open where the match is weak. Clone size is shown for a subset of rows, as once, few, many or a class of expanded clone.

TRBJ2-5,TRBV12-5,NA,TRBD2,CASGLSTTSWETQYF,TGTGCTAGTGGTTTGTCGACGACTAGCTGGGAGACCCAGTACTTC
TRBJ2-3,TRBV5-1,NA,NA,CASSKDTHTDTQYF,TGCGCCAGCAGCAAGGACACCCACACAGATACGCAGTATTTT
TRBJ1-2,TRBV18,NA,TRBD1,CASSPDRGPNYGYTF,TGTGCCAGCTCACCCGACAGGGGACCTAACTATGGCTACACCTTC
TRBJ2-1,TRBV11-3,NA,TRBD2,CASSLDRHMAGGSDEQFF,TGTGCCAGCAGCTTAGATCGACATATGGCGGGAGGGTCGGATGAGCAGTTCTTC
TRBJ2-3,TRBV9,once,NA,CASSVGSSIDTDTQYF,TGTGCCAGCAGCGTAGGATCTAGCATCGACACAGATACGCAGTATTTT
TRBJ1-5,TRBV29-1,NA,NA,CSAGEGSNQPQNF,TGCAGCGCTGGTGAGGGTAGCAATCAGCCCCAGAATTTT
TRBJ2-1,TRBV6-5,NA,NA,CASVPAGWNEQFF,TGTGCCAGTGTGCCAGCGGGTTGGAATGAGCAGTTCTTC
TRBJ1-2,TRBV2,NA,NA,CASRPGNYGYTF,TGTGCCAGCCGACCAGGGAACTATGGCTACACCTTC
TRBJ2-1,TRBV7-6,NA,NA,CASSLGGPISEQFF,TGTGCCAGCAGCTTAGGGGGGCCTATTAGTGAGCAGTTCTTC
TRBJ1-3,TRBV9,NA,NA,CASSARFSGNTIYF,TGTGCCAGCAGCGCGAGGTTCTCTGGAAACACCATATATTTT
TRBJ1-2,TRBV7-2,NA,TRBD1,CASSLDRAPGYTF,TGTGCCAGCAGCCTAGACAGGGCTCCTGGCTACACCTTC
TRBJ2-5,TRBV10-3,NA,NA,CAISEKIPSGETQYF,TGTGCCATCAGTGAGAAGATTCCTTCAGGGGAGACCCAGTACTTC
TRBJ2-1,TRBV20-1,NA,NA,CSARDVGGQFF,TGCAGTGCTAGAGATGTGGGGGGGCAGTTCTTC
TRBJ2-5,TRBV19,NA,TRBD2,CASSIGSGPQETQYF,TGTGCCAGTAGTATAGGTAGCGGGCCTCAAGAGACCCAGTACTTC
TRBJ2-7,TRBV5-6,NA,NA,CASSLDGQASYEQYF,TGTGCCAGCAGCTTGGATGGTCAGGCCTCCTACGAGCAGTACTTC